These 31 T cell receptor beta chains share one sample of origin, sequenced in a study of shared clonotypes between healthy human individuals. Sequenced by immunoSEQ multiplex PCR; TCRdb stores in-frame clones only, minus some. The sample shows over 2 million clones, less than 95% of them seen only once. Terminally differentiated effector memory CD45RA+ cells were left out of the naive CD8 fraction, which was CD45RO-negative and positively selected for CCR7. Sequences were obtained from naive CD8+ T cells sorted from blood. The receptors originated from a man aged 18 to 35 in good health.

V is TRBV7-2 and J is TRBJ2-7, with TRBD2 matching 12 bases. The germline V gene has CDR1 SGHTA and CDR2 FQGNSA. The V gene end was trimmed by 5 bases and the J gene end by 3 bases; junction bases not matched to a gene: 2. The CDR3 extends over 14 amino acids. The DNA for the CDR3 is TGTGCCAGCAGCCAGACTAGCGGGAGCTACGAGCAGTACTTC. Translating it yields CASSQTSGSYEQYF.

This sequence joins TRBV7-9 and TRBJ1-2; no definite D call. The CDR3 is 15 amino acids. Trimming stripped 1 base from V and 4 bases from J, with 13 bases between. Germline assignment: CDR1 SEHNR and CDR2 FQNEAQ (reference sequence). For the CDR3, the DNA is TGTGCCAGCAGCTTAGAGGGCAGCCTAGGCTATGGCTACACCTTC. It encodes CASSLEGSLGYGYTF.

The chain carries TRBV7-9 and TRBJ2-5; 9 bases line up with TRBD2. This CDR3 comprises 15 residues. The V and J ends lost 0 bases and 5 bases, in that order; junction bases with no gene match: 4. The germline gives CDR1 SEHNR, CDR2 FQNEAQ (reference sequence). CDR3 sequence: CASSLAGLAWETQYF. The CDR3, as DNA: TGTGCCAGCAGCTTAGCCGGACTAGCGTGGGAGACCCAGTACTTC.

CDR3 sequence reads: CASSLGVVGHETQYF. CDR3 in DNA: TGTGCCAGCAGTCTTGGGGTAGTAGGACACGAGACCCAGTACTTC. The chain joins TRBV6-6 to TRBJ2-5, with a tentative D call TRBD1 (5 bases). Germline loops: CDR1 MNHNY, CDR2 SVGAGI (reference sequence). The CDR3 is 15 amino acids. With 5 bases removed from V and 5 bases from J, the gap between germline ends came to 18 bases.

This clone appeared a few times. The CDR3 nucleotides are TGTGCCAGCAGCTTAGGTCAAGCAGCCGGGGAGCTGTTTTTT. Translated, it gives CASSLGQAAGELFF. V and J are TRBV11-2 and TRBJ2-2; D ambiguous. The germline V and J ends were trimmed by 1 base and 6 bases, with 9 bases remaining between them. The CDR3 runs 14 residues. Germline V gene sequence: CDR1 SGHAT, CDR2 FQNNGV.

This rearrangement joins TRBV4-2 to TRBJ2-1; 9 bases are shared with TRBD2. The germline V gene encodes CDR1 LGHNA and CDR2 YNFKEQ. The CDR3 is 15 residues long. J lost 3 bases, V lost 1 base, and 1 base had no gene match. CDR3 bases: TGTGCCAGCAGCCAAGCTAGCGGGGTCTACAATGAGCAGTTCTTC. Amino acid sequence: CASSQASGVYNEQFF.

The genes are TRBV5-8 and TRBJ2-1; 7 bases match TRBD2. The CDR3 covers 12 residues. Germline loops: CDR1 SGHTS, CDR2 YDEGEE. Trimming at V came to 0 bases and at J to 9 bases, leaving 0 bases not matched to a gene. CDR3 residues: CASSLVAGEQFF. As DNA, the CDR3 is TGTGCCAGCAGCTTGGTAGCGGGTGAGCAGTTCTTC.

The gene calls are TRBV6-5 and TRBJ2-2, with D perhaps matching TRBD1 (5 bases). Germline V gene sequence: CDR1 MNHEY, CDR2 SVGAGI. Between the trimmed V and J ends, which lost 10 bases and 4 bases, there was a span of 10 bases. This CDR3 is built from 12 residues. The chain's CDR3 is CATRQSTGELFF. CDR3 DNA: TGTGCCACCCGACAGTCCACCGGGGAGCTGTTTTTT.

CDR3 sequence reads: CASATSGGDSYEQYF. In DNA, the CDR3 is TGTGCCAGTGCGACCTCGGGGGGTGATAGCTACGAGCAGTACTTC. This rearrangement joins TRBV19 to TRBJ2-7; 7 bases are a match to TRBD2. The CDR3 is made up of 15 amino acids. CDR1 is LNHDA, CDR2 SQIVND, per germline (reference sequence). The J segment lost 3 bases and the V segment lost 8 bases, leaving 13 bases of the junction unmatched.

The rearrangement joins TRBV10-1 to TRBJ2-2; TRBD1 matches 8 bases. The CDR3 has 17 amino acids. Trimming at V came to 6 bases and at J to 4 bases, leaving 13 bases not matched to a gene. In germline, CDR1 is WNHNN, CDR2 SYGVQD (reference sequence). The DNA for the CDR3 is TGCGCCAGCAGCTTCAGCGCCCGGACAGGGTCCACCGGGGAGCTGTTTTTT. The encoded protein is CASSFSARTGSTGELFF.

V usage is TRBV9 and J usage is TRBJ2-7; TRBD2 matches 7 bases. With V trimmed by 4 bases and J by 0 bases, 10 bases remained unmatched. CDR1 is SGDLS, CDR2 YYNGEE, per germline. This CDR3 has 16 amino acids. CDR3 amino acids: CASSQDHGGFSYEQYF. CDR3 sequence (DNA): TGTGCCAGCAGCCAAGATCACGGGGGGTTCTCCTACGAGCAGTACTTC.

As to this clone: Other DNA variants within this sample encode the same CDR3. The chain links TRBV9 to TRBJ2-7; TRBD2 matches at 8 bases. V lost 4 bases to trimming and J lost 2 bases; unmatched junction nucleotides: 5. The CDR3 is 14 amino acids. Germline CDR1 and CDR2: SGDLS and YYNGEE. CDR3 amino acids: CASSPSGGTYEQYF. The CDR3 DNA sequence: TGTGCCAGCAGCCCTTCGGGAGGGACCTACGAGCAGTACTTC.

The chain uses TRBV11-1 and TRBJ1-6; D possibly corresponds to TRBD1 (6 bases). The CDR3 is made up of 16 amino acids. The germline V and J ends were trimmed by 5 bases and 7 bases, with 18 bases remaining between them. Germline CDR1 SGHAT, CDR2 FQDESV (reference sequence). The CDR3 nucleotides read TGTGCCAGCAGCCCCCAGCCAGGGGATGCGAATTCACCCCTCCACTTT. This encodes CASSPQPGDANSPLHF.

The V and J genes are TRBV11-2 and TRBJ2-1, with D uncertain. The CDR3 runs to 15 residues. V dropped 5 bases and J dropped 6 bases, with 17 bases sitting between them. Germline CDR1 SGHAT, CDR2 FQNNGV. The CDR3 sequence: CASSPPLDGFNEQFF. The CDR3 bases are TGTGCCAGCAGCCCGCCTCTTGACGGGTTCAATGAGCAGTTCTTC.

This clone was detected only a few times. V gene TRBV4-1 combines with J gene TRBJ2-7; D uncertain. This CDR3 spans 13 amino acids. V lost 1 base and J 4 bases, leaving 8 bases between the germline ends. Per germline, CDR1 MGHRA and CDR2 YSYEKL. DNA for the CDR3: TGCGCCAGCAGCCAAGTAGAAAATTACGAGCAGTACTTC. This sequence encodes CASSQVENYEQYF.

V gene TRBV2 combines with J gene TRBJ2-3, with D tentatively TRBD1 (6 bases). Trimming took off 3 bases at V and 6 bases at J, with 25 bases between the two ends. Germline assignment: CDR1 SNHLY and CDR2 FYNNEI. CDR3 length equals 18 residues. The CDR3 region has the DNA TGTGCCAGCAGTGATCCCGGTCTGGGGACAATAGTGCTGGATACGCAGTATTTT. Translating gives CASSDPGLGTIVLDTQYF.

CDR3 protein: CASSFTGYGEQYF. CDR3 coding DNA: TGTGCCAGCAGCTTTACAGGGTACGGCGAGCAGTACTTC. The gene calls are TRBV7-8 and TRBJ2-7; tentatively, D is TRBD1 (6 bases). The CDR3 length is 13 residues. Germline V CDR1 and CDR2: SGHVS, FQNEAQ. Deletions cut 3 bases from V and 6 bases from J, with 12 bases between.

The V call is TRBV10-2, the J call TRBJ2-1, with unresolved D. The CDR3 covers 17 residues. The V and J ends lost 2 bases and 10 bases respectively, with 24 bases between them. Germline values: CDR1 WSHSY, CDR2 SAAADI. CDR3 in DNA: TGCGCCAGCAGTGAGCCTCCCTTTACCGAGACAAGCAGGGAGCAGTTCTTC. Translated, it gives CASSEPPFTETSREQFF.

V and J are TRBV6-6 and TRBJ2-1; 8 bases line up with TRBD2. Germline assignment: CDR1 MNHNY and CDR2 SVGAGI (reference sequence). J gave up 6 bases and V 0 bases, and 1 base lay outside the gene matches. There are 14 residues in the CDR3. CDR3 residues: CASSYSREGNEQFF. The CDR3 DNA is TGTGCCAGCAGTTACTCCCGGGAGGGCAATGAGCAGTTCTTC.

Turning to this clone: A read error may account for a junction end that differs from germline. The chain carries TRBV2 and TRBJ2-7, with D possibly being TRBD1 (5 bases). The CDR3 is 13 amino acids. Per germline, CDR1 SNHLY and CDR2 FYNNEI. The CDR3 nucleotides read TGTGCCAGCAGAGAAGGACACCAGGACGAGCAGTACTTC. Translating gives CASREGHQDEQYF.

The CDR3 is CASSPISSGVAETQYF. CDR3 DNA: TGTGCCAGCTCACCGATCTCTAGCGGGGTAGCGGAGACCCAGTACTTC. This chain connects TRBV18 to TRBJ2-5; 9 nucleotides agree with TRBD2. J was trimmed by 5 bases and V by 3 bases; bases with no gene match: 10. Germline V gene sequence: CDR1 KGHSH, CDR2 LQKENI. The CDR3 has 16 amino acids. The variable domain in full, completed from reference TRBV18 and TRBJ2-5, reads NAGVMQNPRHLVRRRGQEARLRCSPMKGHSHVYWYRQLPEEGLKFMVYLQKENIIDESGMPKERFSAEFPKEGPSILRIQQVVRGDSAAYFCASSPISSGVAETQYFGPGTRLLVL.

In this sample, this clone turned up once. The V call is TRBV5-5, the J call TRBJ1-5; D gene ambiguous. There are 15 residues in the CDR3. V lost 0 bases and J lost 2, with 9 bases in between. Germline CDR1 reads SGHKS; CDR2 reads YYEKEE (reference sequence). This chain's CDR3 is CASSLGGRGNQPQHF. The CDR3 DNA follows: TGTGCCAGCAGCTTGGGAGGGCGGGGCAATCAGCCCCAGCATTTT.

This chain's CDR3 is CASSQWTGSTEAFF. The DNA for the CDR3 is TGTGCCAGCAGCCAATGGACTGGCTCCACTGAAGCTTTCTTT. J is TRBJ1-1 and V is TRBV14; D gene ambiguous. Germline-derived CDR1 and CDR2 are SGHDN and FVKESK. The V end lost 2 bases, the J end lost 4 bases, and 11 bases lay between the germline ends. This CDR3 comprises 14 residues.

This clone was picked up one time. This chain joins TRBV9 and TRBJ2-7; D is tentatively TRBD1 or TRBD2 (7 bases each). In germline, CDR1 is SGDLS, CDR2 YYNGEE. The CDR3 consists of 15 residues. V lost 4 bases and J 3 bases, leaving 17 bases between the germline ends. The CDR3 region is CASSLAGAGGYEQYF. The CDR3 DNA follows: TGTGCCAGCAGCTTGGCGGGGGCAGGGGGCTACGAGCAGTACTTC.

With respect to this clone: Other DNA sequences in the same sample also yield this CDR3. This sequence joins TRBV6-5 and TRBJ2-1; 8 nucleotides match TRBD2. V dropped 2 bases and J dropped 6; count of bases not matched to a gene: 3. CDR3 length: 14 residues. The germline gives CDR1 MNHEY, CDR2 SVGAGI. The CDR3 coding sequence is TGTGCCAGCAGTTACAGCGGACTAGCCAATGAGCAGTTCTTC. Protein product: CASSYSGLANEQFF.

The gene calls are TRBV7-3 and TRBJ2-7; D gene unclear. Deletions cut 0 bases from V and 7 bases from J, with 10 bases between. CDR1 SGHTA and CDR2 FQGTGA come from the germline V gene. This CDR3 region has 13 residues. For the CDR3, the DNA is TGTGCCAGCAGCTTAACTAGTTCTTCAGAGCAGTACTTC. Its translation: CASSLTSSSEQYF.

The V gene is TRBV2, the J gene TRBJ2-1, with 7 positions matching TRBD1. Germline V gene data show CDR1 as SNHLY and CDR2 as FYNNEI. This CDR3 has 13 residues. J lost 4 bases, V lost 7 bases, and 4 bases had no gene match. For the CDR3, the DNA is TGTGCCAGCATGAAACAGGGGTACAATGAGCAGTTCTTC. Protein: CASMKQGYNEQFF.

This rearrangement joins TRBV9 to TRBJ2-7, with 8 bases that match TRBD2. V lost 3 bases, J lost 2 bases, and 4 bases stayed unmatched. Per the germline V gene, CDR1 is SGDLS and CDR2 is YYNGEE. The CDR3 is 14 residues long. The CDR3, as DNA: TGTGCCAGCAGCGGAAGCGGGGGAACCTACGAGCAGTACTTC. It yields the protein CASSGSGGTYEQYF.

The gene calls are TRBV9 and TRBJ2-7; possible D gene TRBD1, 6 bases. Germline CDR1 reads SGDLS; CDR2 reads YYNGEE. This CDR3 has 15 residues. V was trimmed by 0 bases and J by 0 bases, leaving 10 bases between them. The CDR3 protein is CASSVGDRISYEQYF. The CDR3 bases are TGTGCCAGCAGCGTAGGTGACAGGATCTCCTACGAGCAGTACTTC.

The rearrangement joins TRBV10-1 to TRBJ2-7; D is perhaps TRBD1 (5 bases). Trimming removed 0 bases at V and 3 bases at J, with 12 bases between. Germline assignment: CDR1 WNHNN and CDR2 SYGVQD (reference sequence). The CDR3 has 15 residues. The CDR3 is CASSESLTADYEQYF. In DNA, the CDR3 is TGCGCCAGCAGTGAGTCCCTGACAGCAGACTACGAGCAGTACTTC.

The count of this clone is one. Within the sample, other DNA sequences also encode this same CDR3. The chain couples TRBV7-9 to TRBJ1-4; no definite D call. The CDR3 covers 12 residues. The ends were cut back, 3 bases at V and 4 bases at J, with 3 bases in the middle. Germline V gene lookup returns CDR1 SEHNR and CDR2 FQNEAQ (reference sequence). The CDR3 protein is CASSLGNEKLFF. The CDR3 coding sequence is TGTGCCAGCAGCTTGGGTAATGAAAAACTGTTTTTT.